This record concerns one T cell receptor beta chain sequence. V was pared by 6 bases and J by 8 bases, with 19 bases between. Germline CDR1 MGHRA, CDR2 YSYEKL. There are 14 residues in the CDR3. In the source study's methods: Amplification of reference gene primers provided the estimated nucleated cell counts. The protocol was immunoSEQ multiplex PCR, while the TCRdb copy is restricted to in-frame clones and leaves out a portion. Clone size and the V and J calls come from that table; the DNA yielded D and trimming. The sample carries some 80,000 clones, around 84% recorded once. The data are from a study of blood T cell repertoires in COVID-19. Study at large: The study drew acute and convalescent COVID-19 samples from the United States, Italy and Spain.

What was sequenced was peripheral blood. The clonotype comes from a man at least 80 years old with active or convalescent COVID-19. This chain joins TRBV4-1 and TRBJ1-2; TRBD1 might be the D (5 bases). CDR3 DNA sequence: TGCGCCAGCAGAGGCGGGGGGTTATCGCAGGGCTACACCTTC. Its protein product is CASRGGGLSQGYTF.